A single sample gave rise to the 8 T cell receptor beta chains below, sequenced in a study of glioma-infiltrating T cells. Using RNA template, CDR3s of TCR alpha and beta were amplified with iRepertoire arm-PCR. TCRdb reprocessed the multiplex PCR reads with MiXCR, giving one entry per CDR3 protein. The sample contains about 180,000 distinct CDR3 sequences, around 40% of which appear only once. Sequencing was performed on glioma tissue, nonneoplastic brain tissue, or PBMCs (not recorded which). The receptors come from a human donor with low-grade glioma or glioblastoma, undergoing nonglioma brain surgery, or in good health (not recorded which).

With regard to this clonotype: Being one base from a much bigger clone, this may be a read error. CDR3 nucleotide sequence: TGTGCCAGCCCCTGGACAGGGCTCACCCTTAACTATGGCTACACCTTC. Translated: CASPWTGLTLNYGYTF. The chain recombines TRBV25-1 with TRBJ1-2, with TRBD1 identical over 8 bases. Germline values: CDR1 MGHDK, CDR2 SYGVNS. CDR3 length: 16 amino acids. V shed 8 bases and J 1 base; nucleotides not matched to a gene: 12.

In the case of this clonotype: Sequence at one end of the junction differs from germline and may be a read error. The chain is built from TRBV20-1 and TRBJ1-1; TRBD1 agrees at 9 bases. CDR1 DFQATT and CDR2 SNEGSKA come from the germline V gene (reference sequence). CDR3 length: 13 residues. The CDR3: CSAPKTGGAEALF. The CDR3 DNA sequence: TGCAGTGCCCCCAAGACAGGGGGGGCGGAAGCTTTATTT.

This clonotype has at least ten counts. The chain combines TRBV28 with TRBJ1-5; D is uncertain. The CDR3 has 16 amino acids. V was trimmed by 2 bases and J by 5 bases, leaving 16 bases between them. CDR1 and CDR2 from the germline V gene are MDHEN and SYDVKM. CDR3 sequence reads: CASSLPGPPDDQPQHF. DNA of the CDR3: TGTGCCAGCAGTTTACCTGGCCCACCAGACGATCAGCCCCAGCATTTT.

Comment on this clonotype: A read error may account for a junction end that differs from germline. The gene calls are TRBV3-1 and TRBJ2-7; 10 bases match TRBD1. The CDR3 runs 16 residues. The V gene's germline CDR1 is LGHDT and CDR2 YNNKEL (reference sequence). Here the CDR3 DNA reads TGTGCCAGCAGCCAAGGGATGGGACAGGGGTCCTCCGAGCAGTACTTC. It codes for CASSQGMGQGSSEQYF.

In the case of this clonotype: At one boundary the junction diverges from the germline segment, which might be a read error. This chain connects TRBV28 to TRBJ2-5, with 7 bases fitting TRBD2. The better agreement between TRBJ2-1 and the DNA end casts doubt on the J call. CDR3 length: 16 amino acids. Per germline, CDR1 MDHEN and CDR2 SYDVKM. The chain's CDR3 is CASSYRGGSGGNQQFF. The CDR3 DNA reads TGTGCCAGCAGTTATAGGGGAGGTTCGGGAGGCAATCAGCAGTTCTTC.

This rearrangement joins TRBV28 to TRBJ2-7; TRBD2 aligns across 13 bases. V was clipped by 6 bases and J by 3 bases; unmatched bases: 11. The V gene's germline CDR1 is MDHEN and CDR2 SYDVKM. The CDR3 contains 17 residues. Here the CDR3 reads CASRPWTSGSSGYEQYF. In DNA form, the CDR3 reads TGTGCCAGCAGACCATGGACTAGCGGGAGTTCCGGCTACGAGCAGTACTTC. The full variable domain, in which reference TRBV28 and TRBJ2-7 provide the parts outside the CDR3, is DVKVTQSSRYLVKRTGEKVFLECVQDMDHENMFWYRQDPGLGLRLIYFSYDVKMKEKGDIPEGYSVSREKKERFSLILESASTNQTSMYLCASRPWTSGSSGYEQYFGPGTRLTVT.

This clonotype was recorded once. This could be a read error, since a much larger clone is one nucleotide away. Written as DNA, the CDR3 is TGCAGTGCTAGAGATAAACTAGCGGGAGATCATGAGCAGTTCTTC. Translation: CSARDKLAGDHEQFF. V is TRBV20-1 and J is TRBJ2-1, with 11 bases aligning to TRBD2. This CDR3 has 15 amino acids. V trimming: 0 bases; J trimming: 8 bases; junction bases outside the gene matches: 6. The germline V gene encodes CDR1 DFQATT and CDR2 SNEGSKA (reference sequence).

Comment on this clonotype: A read error may account for a junction end that differs from germline. The rearrangement uses TRBV28 and TRBJ2-7, with TRBD2 as a possible D gene (5 bases). CDR1 is MDHEN and CDR2 is SYDVKM in the germline V gene. The length of the CDR3 is 13 residues. In DNA form, the CDR3 reads TGTGCCGGCAGTTTGAGGGAAAGGATGGAGCAGTACTTC. Its protein is CAGSLRERMEQYF.